This note documents a single T cell receptor beta chain sequence. What it binds is not known. Data came from immunoSEQ multiplex PCR; TCRdb stores just in-frame clones and leaves some out. The sample lists fewer than 150,000 clones; 80% to 90% were seen once. V shed 3 bases and J 4 bases; nucleotides not matched to a gene: 8. Germline values: CDR1 SGDLS, CDR2 YYNGEE. The CDR3 extends over 16 amino acids. Pooled together were second doses at about 4 or about 12 weeks. This entry is derived from a study of T cell responses to AZD1222 COVID-19 vaccine. Study findings and constraints: White British ancestry dominated among donors, who included more females, and clonal diversity was possibly underestimated.

Specimen: peripheral blood, collected 28 days after the second AZD1222 dose. The V gene is TRBV9, the J gene TRBJ1-1; TRBD1 matches 11 bases. The sequence came from an adult who received the AZD1222 COVID-19 vaccine. The chain's CDR3 is CASSGGQGALGTEAFF. The DNA of the CDR3 is TGTGCCAGCAGCGGAGGACAGGGGGCGCTGGGCACTGAAGCTTTCTTT.